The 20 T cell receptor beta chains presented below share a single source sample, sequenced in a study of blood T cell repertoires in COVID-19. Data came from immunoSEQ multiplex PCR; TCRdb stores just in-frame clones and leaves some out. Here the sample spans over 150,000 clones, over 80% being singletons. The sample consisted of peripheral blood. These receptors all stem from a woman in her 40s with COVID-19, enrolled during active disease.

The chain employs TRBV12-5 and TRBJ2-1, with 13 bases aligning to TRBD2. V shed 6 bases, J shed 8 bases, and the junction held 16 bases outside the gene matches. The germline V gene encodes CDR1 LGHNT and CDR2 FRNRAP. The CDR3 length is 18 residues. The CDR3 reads CASGPTRGLAGFIDEQFF. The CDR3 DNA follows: TGTGCTAGTGGCCCTACCAGGGGACTAGCGGGATTCATCGATGAGCAGTTCTTC.

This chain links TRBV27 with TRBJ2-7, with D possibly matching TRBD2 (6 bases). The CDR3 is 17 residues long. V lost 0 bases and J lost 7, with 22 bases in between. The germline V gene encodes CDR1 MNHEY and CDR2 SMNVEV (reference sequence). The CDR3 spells CASSLSPPSAYGLEQYF. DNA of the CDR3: TGTGCCAGCAGTTTATCCCCCCCTAGCGCCTATGGTTTGGAGCAGTACTTC.

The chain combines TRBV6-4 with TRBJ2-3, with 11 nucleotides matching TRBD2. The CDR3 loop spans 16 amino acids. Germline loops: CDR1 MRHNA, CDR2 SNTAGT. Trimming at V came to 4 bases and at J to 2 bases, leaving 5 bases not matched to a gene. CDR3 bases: TGTGCCAGCAGTGCGACTAGCGGGGAGCTCACAGATACGCAGTATTTT. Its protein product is CASSATSGELTDTQYF.

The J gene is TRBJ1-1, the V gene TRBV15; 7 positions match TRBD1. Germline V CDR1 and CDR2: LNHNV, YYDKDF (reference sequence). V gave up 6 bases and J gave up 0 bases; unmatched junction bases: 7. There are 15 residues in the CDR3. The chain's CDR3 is CATSLMGQLNTEAFF. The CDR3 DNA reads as TGTGCCACCAGTTTAATGGGACAGCTGAACACTGAAGCTTTCTTT.

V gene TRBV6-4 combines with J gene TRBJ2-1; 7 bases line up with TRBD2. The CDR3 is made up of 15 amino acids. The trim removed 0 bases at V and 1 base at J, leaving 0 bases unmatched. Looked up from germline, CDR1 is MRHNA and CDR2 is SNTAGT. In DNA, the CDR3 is TGTGCCAGCAGTGACTCGCGGGGGTCCTACAATGAGCAGTTCTTC. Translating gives CASSDSRGSYNEQFF.

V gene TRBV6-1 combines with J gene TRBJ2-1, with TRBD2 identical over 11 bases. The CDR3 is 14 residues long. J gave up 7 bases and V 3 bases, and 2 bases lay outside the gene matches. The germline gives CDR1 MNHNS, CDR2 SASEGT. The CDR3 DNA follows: TGTGCCAGCAGTGACCGGACTAGCGGGAATGAGCAGTTCTTC. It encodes CASSDRTSGNEQFF.

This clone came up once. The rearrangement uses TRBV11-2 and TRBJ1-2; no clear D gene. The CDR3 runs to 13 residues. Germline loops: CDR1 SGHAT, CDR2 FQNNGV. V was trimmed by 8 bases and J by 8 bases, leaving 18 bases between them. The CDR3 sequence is CASDPFGGLGYTF. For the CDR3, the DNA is TGTGCCAGCGACCCCTTTGGTGGGCTAGGCTACACCTTC.

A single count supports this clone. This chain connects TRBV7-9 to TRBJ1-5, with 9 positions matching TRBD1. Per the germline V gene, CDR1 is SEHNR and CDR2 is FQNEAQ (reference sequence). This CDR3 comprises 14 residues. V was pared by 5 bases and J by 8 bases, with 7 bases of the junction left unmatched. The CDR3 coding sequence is TGTGCCAGCAGCCGCTGGGACAGGGCGGAGCCCCAGCATTTT. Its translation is CASSRWDRAEPQHF.

CDR3 sequence: CASSQESGGPYTQYF. CDR3 coding DNA: TGTGCCAGCAGCCAGGAGAGCGGGGGGCCTTATACGCAGTATTTT. The chain recombines TRBV3-1 (or the pseudogene TRBV3-2) with TRBJ2-3; 9 bases match TRBD2. This CDR3 has 15 amino acids. V was clipped by 3 bases and J by 7 bases; unmatched bases: 8. Germline-derived CDR1 and CDR2 are LGHDT and YNNKEL (reference sequence).

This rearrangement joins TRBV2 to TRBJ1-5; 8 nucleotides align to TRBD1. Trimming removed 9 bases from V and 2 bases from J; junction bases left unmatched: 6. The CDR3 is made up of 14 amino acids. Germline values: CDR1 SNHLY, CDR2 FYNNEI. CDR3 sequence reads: CASTGQGRNQPQHF. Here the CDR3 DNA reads TGTGCCAGTACTGGACAGGGCCGCAATCAGCCCCAGCATTTT.

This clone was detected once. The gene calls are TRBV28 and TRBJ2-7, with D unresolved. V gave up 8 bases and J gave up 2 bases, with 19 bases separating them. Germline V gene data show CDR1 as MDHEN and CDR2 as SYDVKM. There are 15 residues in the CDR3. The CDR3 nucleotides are TGTGCCAGCCTCCCCCTCCTCACTGTTACCTACGAGCAGTACTTC. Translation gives CASLPLLTVTYEQYF.

This CDR3 reads CASSLRRVENNEQFF. The CDR3 DNA reads TGTGCCAGCAGCCTTCGGAGGGTGGAGAACAATGAGCAGTTCTTC. This sequence joins TRBV11-2 and TRBJ2-1, with D tentatively TRBD2 (6 bases). Germline V gene lookup returns CDR1 SGHAT and CDR2 FQNNGV. V lost 5 bases to trimming and J lost 5 bases, with 16 bases between them. This CDR3 is built from 15 residues.

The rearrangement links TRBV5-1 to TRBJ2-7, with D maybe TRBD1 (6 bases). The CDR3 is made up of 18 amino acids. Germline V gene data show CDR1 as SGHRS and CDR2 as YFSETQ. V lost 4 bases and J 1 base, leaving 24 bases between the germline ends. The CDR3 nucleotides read TGCGCCAGCAGCATACTTTTTCCGGGACAATCTGCGTCCTACGAGCAGTACTTC. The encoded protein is CASSILFPGQSASYEQYF.

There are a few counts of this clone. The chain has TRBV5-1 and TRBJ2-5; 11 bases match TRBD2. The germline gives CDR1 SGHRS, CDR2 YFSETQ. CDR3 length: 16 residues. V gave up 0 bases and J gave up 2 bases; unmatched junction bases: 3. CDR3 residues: CASSLAGTSGQETQYF. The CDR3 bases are TGCGCCAGCAGCTTGGCCGGGACTAGCGGTCAAGAGACCCAGTACTTC.

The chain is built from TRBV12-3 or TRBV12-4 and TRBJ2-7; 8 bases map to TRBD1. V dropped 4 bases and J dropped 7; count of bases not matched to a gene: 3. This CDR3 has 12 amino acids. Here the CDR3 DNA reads TGTGCCAGCAGTTCCAGGGGGCGGGAGCAGTACTTC. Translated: CASSSRGREQYF.

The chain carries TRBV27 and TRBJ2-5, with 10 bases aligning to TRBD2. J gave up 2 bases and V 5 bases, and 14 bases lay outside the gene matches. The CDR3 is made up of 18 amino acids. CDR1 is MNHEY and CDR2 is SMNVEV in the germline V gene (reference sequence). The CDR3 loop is CASSTDSSGRASQETQYF. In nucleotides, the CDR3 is TGTGCCAGCAGTACAGACTCAAGCGGGAGGGCCTCGCAAGAGACCCAGTACTTC.

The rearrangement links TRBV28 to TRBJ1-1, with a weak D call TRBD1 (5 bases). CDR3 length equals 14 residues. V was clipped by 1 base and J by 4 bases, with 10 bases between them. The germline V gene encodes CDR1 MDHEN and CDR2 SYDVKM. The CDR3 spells CASSLLGQITEAFF. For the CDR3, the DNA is TGTGCCAGCAGTTTATTGGGGCAGATCACTGAAGCTTTCTTT. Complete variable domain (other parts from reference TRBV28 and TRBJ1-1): DVKVTQSSRYLVKRTGEKVFLECVQDMDHENMFWYRQDPGLGLRLIYFSYDVKMKEKGDIPEGYSVSREKKERFSLILESASTNQTSMYLCASSLLGQITEAFFGQGTRLTVV.

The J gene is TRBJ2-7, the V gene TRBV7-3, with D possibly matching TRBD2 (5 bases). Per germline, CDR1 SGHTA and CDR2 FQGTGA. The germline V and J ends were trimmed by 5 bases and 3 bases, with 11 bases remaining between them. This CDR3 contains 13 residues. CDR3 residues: CASSPGVNYEQYF. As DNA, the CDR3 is TGTGCCAGCAGCCCCGGGGTCAACTACGAGCAGTACTTC.

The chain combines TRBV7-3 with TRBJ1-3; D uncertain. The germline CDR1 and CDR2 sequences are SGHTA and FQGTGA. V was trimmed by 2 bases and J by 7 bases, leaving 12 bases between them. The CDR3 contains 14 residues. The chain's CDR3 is CASSLGGSGNTIYF. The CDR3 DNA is TGTGCCAGCAGCTTAGGAGGGTCGGGGAACACCATATATTTT. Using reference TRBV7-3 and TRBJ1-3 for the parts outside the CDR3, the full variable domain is GAGVSQTPSNKVTEKGKYVELRCDPISGHTALYWYRQSLGQGPEFLIYFQGTGAADDSGLPNDRFFAVRPEGSVSTLKIQRTERGDSAVYLCASSLGGSGNTIYFGEGSWLTVV.

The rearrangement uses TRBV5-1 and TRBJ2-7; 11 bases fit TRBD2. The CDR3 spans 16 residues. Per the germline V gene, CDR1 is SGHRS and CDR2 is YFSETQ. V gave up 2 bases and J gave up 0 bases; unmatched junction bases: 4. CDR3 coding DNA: TGCGCCAGCAGCTTCGGACTAGCGGGCCGCTCCTACGAGCAGTACTTC. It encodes CASSFGLAGRSYEQYF.